This T cell receptor beta chain was obtained from a study of T cells and Merkel cell carcinoma outcomes. Study-level points and caveats: Repertoire plus T-cell density reportedly predicted Merkel cell carcinoma outcomes.

For this clone: What it binds is not known. The junction and the germline gene differ at one end; a read error may be behind it.

Data came from immunoSEQ multiplex PCR; TCRdb stores just in-frame clones and leaves some out. The data hold more than 9,500 clones, with about 95% observed a single time. Germline V gives CDR1 MDHEN, CDR2 SYDVKM. CDR3 length: 17 residues. V is TRBV28 and J is TRBJ2-6; D may be TRBD1 (6 bases). The clonotype was recovered from a human donor with Merkel cell carcinoma. Sequencing was performed on tumor tissue from Merkel cell carcinoma. CDR3 residues: CANSSAQGQSGANVLTF. The CDR3 nucleotides are TGTGCCAACAGTTCTGCACAGGGTCAGTCTGGGGCCAACGTCCTGACTTTC.